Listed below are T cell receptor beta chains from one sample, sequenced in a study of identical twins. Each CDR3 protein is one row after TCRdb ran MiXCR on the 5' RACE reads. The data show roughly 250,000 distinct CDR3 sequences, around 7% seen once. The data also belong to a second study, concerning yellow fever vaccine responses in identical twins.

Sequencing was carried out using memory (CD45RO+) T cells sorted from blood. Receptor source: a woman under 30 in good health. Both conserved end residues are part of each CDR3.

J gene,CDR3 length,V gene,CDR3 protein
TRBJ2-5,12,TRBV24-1,CATSDFGETQYF
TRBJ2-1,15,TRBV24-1,CATSSLTRDYNEQFF
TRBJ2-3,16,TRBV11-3,CASSWGGLAAADTQYF
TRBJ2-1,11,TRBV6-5,CASSWVGEQFF
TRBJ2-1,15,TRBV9,CASSEAGRLGNEQFF
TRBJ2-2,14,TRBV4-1,CASSQDLVAGELFF
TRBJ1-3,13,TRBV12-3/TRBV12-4,CASSPQYGNTIYF
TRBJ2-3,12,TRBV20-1,CSARSRGDTQYF
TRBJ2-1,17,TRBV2,CASSQRGSWSRANEQFF
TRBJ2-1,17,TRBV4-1,CASSQTARGLPDNEQFF
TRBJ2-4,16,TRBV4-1,CASSQEESGTKNIQYF
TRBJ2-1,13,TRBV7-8,CASSSSFVNEQFF
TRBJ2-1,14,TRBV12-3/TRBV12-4,CASSPRGYGNEQFF
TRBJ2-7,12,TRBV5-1,CASSLEGLGQYF
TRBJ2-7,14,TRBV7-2,CASSLVGSTYEQYF
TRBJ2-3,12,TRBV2,CASSVWADTQYF
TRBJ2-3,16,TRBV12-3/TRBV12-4,CASSYFGTGPTDTQYF
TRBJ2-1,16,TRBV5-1,CASSYPGTSGFDEQFF
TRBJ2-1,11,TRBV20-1,CSATATSEQFF
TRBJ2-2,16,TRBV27,CASSFMSGYRPGELFF
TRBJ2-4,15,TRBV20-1,CSARKGTIAKNIHYF
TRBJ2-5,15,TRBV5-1,CASSLWGSYQETQYF
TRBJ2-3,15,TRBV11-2,CASSLGQGAWDTQYF
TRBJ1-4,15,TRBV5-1,CASSLAGSANEKLFF
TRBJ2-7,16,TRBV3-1,CASSQDLVAGGYEQYF
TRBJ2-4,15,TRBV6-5,CASSYSADLTGIQYF
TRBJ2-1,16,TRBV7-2,CASSSNGLASYNEQFF
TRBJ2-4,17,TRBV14,CASSQGAGVFGKNIQYF
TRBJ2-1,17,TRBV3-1,CASSQRLAGVAYNEQFF
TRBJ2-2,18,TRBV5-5,CASSSPTGGAPYTGELFF
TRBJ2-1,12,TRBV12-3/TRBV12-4,CASSPGTGRQFF
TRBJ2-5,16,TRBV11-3,CASSSRDSWYQETQYF
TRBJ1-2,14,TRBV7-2,CASSQTGGDYGYTF
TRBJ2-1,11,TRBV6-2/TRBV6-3,CASSQGTNGFF
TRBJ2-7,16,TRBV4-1,CASSQDSTSGLYEQYF
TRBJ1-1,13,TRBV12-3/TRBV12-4,CASRPLGYTEAFF
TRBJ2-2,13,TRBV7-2,CASSLRVVGELFF
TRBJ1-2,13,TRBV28,CASSYGQLYGYTF
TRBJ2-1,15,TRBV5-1,CASSLTAGGHNEQFF
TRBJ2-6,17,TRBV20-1,CSAREARGSSGANVLTF
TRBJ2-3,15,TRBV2,CASRTSGRDTDTQYF
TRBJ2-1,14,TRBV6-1,CASSLAAVYNEQFF
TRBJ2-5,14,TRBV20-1,CSAQGVTGQETQYF
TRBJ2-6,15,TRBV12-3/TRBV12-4,CASIRSVGGANVLTF
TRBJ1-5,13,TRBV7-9,CASSLQGGQPQHF
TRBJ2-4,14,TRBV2,CASSDVDPGNIQYF
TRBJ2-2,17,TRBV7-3,CASSVGTSGRKTGELFF
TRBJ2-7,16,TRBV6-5,CASSYTPTRVRGEQYF
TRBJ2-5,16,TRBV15,CATSREIRGNQETQYF
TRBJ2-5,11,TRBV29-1,CSVARAETQYF
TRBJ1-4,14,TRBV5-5,CASSIGQGREKLFF
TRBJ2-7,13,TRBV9,CASSLDTAYEQYF
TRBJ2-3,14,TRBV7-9,CASSLGAGLDTQYF
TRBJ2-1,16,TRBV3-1,CASSQAGLGGYNEQFF
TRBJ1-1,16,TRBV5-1,CASSWETGGDFPEAFF
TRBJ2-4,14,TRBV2,CASSSSGAKNIQYF
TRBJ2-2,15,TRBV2,CASSVGTGGTGELFF